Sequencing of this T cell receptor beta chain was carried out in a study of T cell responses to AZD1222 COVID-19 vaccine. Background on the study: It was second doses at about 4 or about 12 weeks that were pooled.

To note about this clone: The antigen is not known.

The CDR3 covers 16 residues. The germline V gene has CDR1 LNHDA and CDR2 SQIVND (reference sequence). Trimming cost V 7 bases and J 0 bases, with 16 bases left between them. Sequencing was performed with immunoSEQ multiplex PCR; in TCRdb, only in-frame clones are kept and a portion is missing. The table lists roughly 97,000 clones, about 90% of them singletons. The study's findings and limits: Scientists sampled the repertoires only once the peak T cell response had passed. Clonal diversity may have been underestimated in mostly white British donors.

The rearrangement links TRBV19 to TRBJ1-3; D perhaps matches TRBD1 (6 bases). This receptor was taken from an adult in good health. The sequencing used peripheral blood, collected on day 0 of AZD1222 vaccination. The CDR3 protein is CASTIGQKSSGNTIYF. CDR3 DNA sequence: TGTGCCAGTACCATAGGACAGAAAAGCTCTGGAAACACCATATATTTT.